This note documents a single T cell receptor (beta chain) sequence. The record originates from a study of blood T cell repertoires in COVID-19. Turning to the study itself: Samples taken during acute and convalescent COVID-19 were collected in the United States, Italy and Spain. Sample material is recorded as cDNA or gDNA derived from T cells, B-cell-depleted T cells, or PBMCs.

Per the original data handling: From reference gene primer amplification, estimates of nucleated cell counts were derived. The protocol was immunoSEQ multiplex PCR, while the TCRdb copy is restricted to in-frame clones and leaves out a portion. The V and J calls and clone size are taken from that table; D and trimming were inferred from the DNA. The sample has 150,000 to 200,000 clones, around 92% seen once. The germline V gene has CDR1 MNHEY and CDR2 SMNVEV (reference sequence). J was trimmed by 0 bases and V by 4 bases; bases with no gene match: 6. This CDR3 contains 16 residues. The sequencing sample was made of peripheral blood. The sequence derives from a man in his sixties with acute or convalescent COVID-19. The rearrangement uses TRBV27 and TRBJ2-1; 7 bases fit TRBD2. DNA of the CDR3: TGTGCCAGCAGTTCGGTCGGCGGGAGCTCCTACAATGAGCAGTTCTTC. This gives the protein CASSSVGGSSYNEQFF.